This T cell receptor (beta chain) was sequenced for a study of cytomegalovirus exposure and HLA in healthy donors. Germline CDR1 is LGHNA and CDR2 is YSLEER. Germline trimming cut 2 bases from V and 5 bases from J; bases unmatched to any gene: 13. The length of the CDR3 is 18 residues. Although they were nominally healthy when sampled, donors likely had unrecorded immune exposures. A note on this clone: Its antigen is undetermined.

Use of 60 Vbeta and 13 Jbeta primers characterized the PCR. Libraries were prepared by immunoSEQ multiplex PCR; TCRdb keeps only in-frame clonotypes and omits some of them. The sample lists approximately 100,000 clones; roughly 80% were seen once. General study results and limits: Later analysis identified a missense DCLRE1C variant that was linked to TCR beta V- and J-gene trimming. Sequencing likely produced, as an artifact, a cluster of highly shared sequence variants. Most of the TCR beta V segments (in an earlier analysis) were productive either about 90% or about 30% of the time.

This receptor was taken from a man between 60 and 75 years old in good health and CMV-seronegative. The rearrangement joins TRBV4-3 to TRBJ2-2, with 8 bases fitting TRBD1. The sequenced sample was PBMCs. CDR3 residues: CASSQQGNGQGWTGELFF. CDR3 DNA: TGCGCCAGCAGCCAACAGGGAAATGGACAGGGCTGGACCGGGGAGCTGTTTTTT.